The 28 T cell receptor beta chains below all came from one sample that was sequenced in a study of graft-versus-host responses after intestinal transplantation. Repertoires were generated with immunoSEQ multiplex PCR, while TCRdb's copy carries only in-frame clones and drops some. In the table there are 25,000 to 30,000 clones, nearly 90% of which are singletons. Sample: PBMCs, taken about 420 days after intestinal transplantation. These TCRs come from a human patient who received an intestinal transplant, so some T cells may come from the graft donor.

The chain has TRBV30 and TRBJ2-3, with a tentative D call TRBD1 (5 bases). Trimming took 5 bases from V and 5 from J, leaving 8 bases between them. Germline CDR1 is GTSNPN and CDR2 is SVGIG (reference sequence). The CDR3 has 11 residues. This chain's CDR3 is CAWGRGDTQYF. CDR3 coding DNA: TGTGCCTGGGGAAGGGGAGATACGCAGTATTTT.

The V gene is TRBV29-1, the J gene TRBJ1-2; maybe TRBD1 (6 bases). V lost 6 bases and J 6 bases, leaving 26 bases between the germline ends. The CDR3 sequence is 16 residues long. Germline V CDR1 and CDR2: SQVTM, ANQGSEA. The CDR3 DNA follows: TGCAGCGTCACCCCAAACCTCAATTCAGGGGCTGATGGCTACACCTTC. Translated, it gives CSVTPNLNSGADGYTF.

CDR3 sequence reads: CASSPGGFTGELFF. DNA of the CDR3: TGTGCCAGCAGCCCCGGTGGTTTCACCGGGGAGCTGTTTTTT. The rearrangement uses TRBV5-4 and TRBJ2-2; no clear D gene. Germline assignment: CDR1 SGHNT and CDR2 YYREEE (reference sequence). CDR3 length equals 14 residues. The V gene lost 4 bases and the J gene lost 4 bases, with 11 bases spanning the gap.

This rearrangement joins TRBV15 to TRBJ2-1; 11 bases match TRBD1. This CDR3 comprises 17 residues. Germline CDR1 reads LNHNV; CDR2 reads YYDKDF (reference sequence). V lost 3 bases to trimming and J lost 3 bases; unmatched junction nucleotides: 7. CDR3 amino acids: CATSSLRDRGFYNEQFF. CDR3 sequence (DNA): TGTGCCACCAGCAGTCTCCGGGACAGGGGGTTCTACAATGAGCAGTTCTTC.

The chain recombines TRBV7-8 with TRBJ2-3, with D unclear. This CDR3 comprises 14 residues. V was clipped by 2 bases and J by 3 bases, with 9 bases between them. Per the germline V gene, CDR1 is SGHVS and CDR2 is FQNEAQ. In DNA, the CDR3 is TGTGCCAGCAGCTTATGGGTTTCGACAGATACGCAGTATTTT. This encodes CASSLWVSTDTQYF.

V is TRBV14 and J is TRBJ1-2; D unclear. V lost 2 bases and J lost 1, with 5 bases in between. Per germline, CDR1 SGHDN and CDR2 FVKESK. This CDR3 has 13 residues. The CDR3 is CASSQSINYGYTF. CDR3 DNA sequence: TGTGCCAGCAGCCAATCGATTAACTATGGCTACACCTTC.

This clone was detected a few times. The V and J genes are TRBV6-5 and TRBJ1-1; 9 bases agree with TRBD1. The CDR3 consists of 14 residues. The V gene end was trimmed by 7 bases and the J gene end by 3 bases; junction bases not matched to a gene: 6. In germline, CDR1 is MNHEY, CDR2 SVGAGI. The CDR3 DNA sequence: TGTGCCAGCACTATACAGGGGGCCGACACTGAAGCTTTCTTT. Translation: CASTIQGADTEAFF.

The chain uses TRBV21-1 and TRBJ2-6. TRBV21-1 is recorded as a pseudogene. The CDR3 sequence is 20 residues long. The CDR3 here is CASSKGGPGRTYSGANVLTF. In DNA form, the CDR3 reads TGTGCCAGCAGCAAAGGGGGTCCGGGACGTACGTACTCTGGGGCCAACGTCCTGACTTTC.

This clone came up once. This chain uses TRBV15 with TRBJ2-7; no firm D call. Germline V CDR1 and CDR2: LNHNV, YYDKDF (reference sequence). V was shortened by 1 base and J by 3 bases, with 7 bases between the two germline ends. CDR3 length: 13 residues. CDR3 amino acids: CATSRGGDYEQYF. The CDR3 region has the DNA TGTGCCACCAGCAGAGGTGGGGACTACGAGCAGTACTTC.

The V and J genes are TRBV5-6 and TRBJ1-6; D is ambiguous. Trimming removed 0 bases at V and 14 bases at J, with 15 bases between. This CDR3 has 14 residues. Germline V lookup: CDR1 SGHDT, CDR2 YYEEEE. The CDR3 DNA follows: TGTGCCAGCAGCTTGGCCTACGGGGAGGAGGCCCTCCACTTT. It encodes CASSLAYGEEALHF.

There are a few counts of this clone. This chain joins TRBV18 and TRBJ1-3; D uncertain. With 0 bases removed from V and 4 bases from J, the gap between germline ends came to 13 bases. The CDR3 has 16 residues. Germline V gives CDR1 KGHSH, CDR2 LQKENI. The CDR3 nucleotides are TGTGCCAGCTCACCACCCCAATCGGGGAGGGGAAACACCATATATTTT. This gives the protein CASSPPQSGRGNTIYF.

The chain has TRBV9 and TRBJ2-3; D unclear. Germline V CDR1 and CDR2: SGDLS, YYNGEE. CDR3 length: 13 residues. V gave up 3 bases and J gave up 2 bases, with 7 bases separating them. CDR3: CASSETATDTQYF. The CDR3 bases are TGTGCCAGCAGCGAGACGGCCACAGATACGCAGTATTTT.

This clone came up once. The gene calls are TRBV7-9 and TRBJ1-1, with D perhaps matching TRBD1 (5 bases). CDR1 SEHNR and CDR2 FQNEAQ come from the germline V gene (reference sequence). Trimming pared 7 bases from V and 4 bases from J, leaving 13 bases between. The CDR3 is 13 amino acids. In DNA form, the CDR3 reads TGTGCCAGCACCCAGGGAGGTTCCACTGAAGCTTTCTTT. This translates into CASTQGGSTEAFF.

The gene calls are TRBV13 and TRBJ2-1, with a possible D match to TRBD2 (5 bases). This CDR3 comprises 14 residues. In germline, CDR1 is PRHDT, CDR2 FYEKMQ (reference sequence). Deletions cut 2 bases from V and 5 bases from J, with 10 bases between. As DNA, the CDR3 is TGTGCCAGCAGCTTACGGGATCGCGACAATGAGCAGTTCTTC. This codes for CASSLRDRDNEQFF.

The chain uses TRBV7-9 and TRBJ1-5; D is perhaps TRBD1 (5 bases). V lost 5 bases, J lost 5 bases, and 13 bases lay in between. The germline V gene has CDR1 SEHNR and CDR2 FQNEAQ (reference sequence). The CDR3 contains 14 residues. CDR3 sequence (DNA): TGTGCCAGCAGCGGAGACAGTTTTGATCAGCCCCAGCATTTT. Protein sequence: CASSGDSFDQPQHF.

This clone was picked up a small number of times. The chain links TRBV2 to TRBJ2-1; D not resolved. The CDR3 length is 14 residues. Germline CDR1 is SNHLY and CDR2 is FYNNEI. V lost 4 bases and J 4 bases, leaving 11 bases between the germline ends. The CDR3, as DNA: TGTGCCAGCAGTGTGGCCCCCTCGTACAATGAGCAGTTCTTC. This sequence encodes CASSVAPSYNEQFF.

J is TRBJ1-1 and V is TRBV7-2; D is unclear. In germline, CDR1 is SGHTA, CDR2 FQGNSA. Deletions cut 5 bases from V and 8 bases from J, with 15 bases between. The CDR3 runs 13 residues. CDR3 in DNA: TGTGCCAGCAGCCTTAGGACGGACCCGGAAGCTTTCTTT. Its translation: CASSLRTDPEAFF.

The V call is TRBV6-5, the J call TRBJ2-1; 7 bases align to TRBD2. Unmatched junction bases numbered 6, after V lost 0 bases and J lost 7 bases. This CDR3 has 15 amino acids. CDR1 MNHEY and CDR2 SVGAGI come from the germline V gene. The CDR3, as DNA: TGTGCCAGCAGTTACTCGATCTGGGGGGGGAATGAGCAGTTCTTC. Protein product: CASSYSIWGGNEQFF.

The V call is TRBV19, the J call TRBJ2-1; TRBD1 aligns across 10 bases. Trimming took 4 bases from V and 7 from J; bases not matched to a gene: 7. Germline loops: CDR1 LNHDA, CDR2 SQIVND (reference sequence). This CDR3 is 15 amino acids long. CDR3 sequence reads: CASSTMTGGGNEQFF. The CDR3 DNA is TGTGCCAGTAGTACCATGACAGGGGGCGGGAATGAGCAGTTCTTC.

This chain links TRBV7-2 with TRBJ2-1; no clear D gene. CDR3 length equals 14 residues. Per the germline V gene, CDR1 is SGHTA and CDR2 is FQGNSA. V lost 5 bases to trimming and J lost 3 bases, with 11 bases between them. In nucleotides, the CDR3 is TGTGCCAGCAGCCCTTCCATGCGCTACAATGAGCAGTTCTTC. Its translation is CASSPSMRYNEQFF.

The table lists this clone with a count of one. This chain connects TRBV30 to TRBJ1-2, with a tentative D call TRBD1 (5 bases). There are 13 residues in the CDR3. V lost 5 bases and J 2 bases, leaving 12 bases between the germline ends. CDR1 is GTSNPN, CDR2 SVGIG, per germline (reference sequence). The CDR3 sequence: CAWAPGPNYGYTF. The DNA for the CDR3 is TGTGCCTGGGCCCCGGGACCCAACTATGGCTACACCTTC. Supplemented by reference TRBV30 and TRBJ1-2, the full variable domain reads SQTIHQWPATLVQPVGSPLSLECTVEGTSNPNLYWYRQAAGRGLQLLFYSVGIGQISSEVPQNLSASRPQDRQFILSSKKLLLSDSGFYLCAWAPGPNYGYTFGSGTRLTVV.

The V call is TRBV27, the J call TRBJ2-7, with 12 bases fitting TRBD2. Germline V gene sequence: CDR1 MNHEY, CDR2 SMNVEV (reference sequence). V shed 5 bases and J 3 bases; nucleotides not matched to a gene: 2. CDR3 length: 14 residues. This CDR3 reads CASSPGLAGYEQYF. In nucleotides, the CDR3 is TGTGCCAGCAGTCCGGGACTAGCGGGCTACGAGCAGTACTTC.

The chain carries TRBV7-6 and TRBJ2-3; a possible D gene is TRBD1 (6 bases). This CDR3 has 15 residues. V was trimmed by 5 bases and J by 1 base, leaving 13 bases between them. Germline V gene lookup returns CDR1 SGHVS and CDR2 FNYEAQ. The CDR3 DNA is TGTGCCAGCAGCCCACAGGGTTGGGGCACAGATACGCAGTATTTT. Protein product: CASSPQGWGTDTQYF. Based on the CDR3 plus reference TRBV7-6 and TRBJ2-3, the full variable domain is GAGVSQSPRYKVTKRGQDVALRCDPISGHVSLYWYRQALGQGPEFLTYFNYEAQQDKSGLPNDRFSAERPEGSISTLTIQRTEQRDSAMYRCASSPQGWGTDTQYFGPGTRLTVL.

The V gene is TRBV2, the J gene TRBJ2-5, with D uncertain. The V gene lost 0 bases and the J gene lost 5 bases, with 4 bases spanning the gap. Germline V CDR1 and CDR2: SNHLY, FYNNEI. The CDR3 contains 12 residues. In DNA, the CDR3 is TGTGCCAGCAGTGAAGCGGCCGAGACCCAGTACTTC. Translated: CASSEAAETQYF.

V gene TRBV29-1 combines with J gene TRBJ2-2; TRBD1 agrees at 9 bases. This CDR3 spans 19 amino acids. J was trimmed by 4 bases and V by 5 bases; bases with no gene match: 20. Per germline, CDR1 SQVTM and CDR2 ANQGSEA. Here the CDR3 DNA reads TGCAGCGTTAGCGTAAGGGACAGGGATAAGGGTGGCACCACCGGGGAGCTGTTTTTT. Protein sequence: CSVSVRDRDKGGTTGELFF.

The chain has TRBV6-5 and TRBJ2-7; 9 bases line up with TRBD1. Losses at the gene ends were 7 bases for V and 1 base for J; bases not matched to a gene: 8. The CDR3 loop spans 15 amino acids. Germline V gives CDR1 MNHEY, CDR2 SVGAGI. CDR3 DNA: TGTGCCAGCATACCCTCCGGGACAGGGTCCTACGAGCAGTACTTC. Its protein is CASIPSGTGSYEQYF.

The chain joins TRBV13 to TRBJ1-6; D unclear. The CDR3 loop spans 15 amino acids. Trimming pared 2 bases from V and 8 bases from J, leaving 13 bases between. CDR1 is PRHDT and CDR2 is FYEKMQ in the germline V gene (reference sequence). CDR3 sequence: CASSLYPNKDSPLHF. The CDR3 nucleotides read TGTGCCAGCAGCTTATATCCCAACAAGGATTCACCCCTCCACTTT. The complete variable domain, with remaining parts taken from reference TRBV13 and TRBJ1-6, reads AAGVIQSPRHLIKEKRETATLKCYPIPRHDTVYWYQQGPGQDPQFLISFYEKMQSDKGSIPDRFSAQQFSDYHSELNMSSLELGDSALYFCASSLYPNKDSPLHFGNGTRLTVT.

As DNA, the CDR3 is TGCGCCAGCAGCCAAGTATCCAGGTATCTGAACGAGCAGTACTTC. Its protein is CASSQVSRYLNEQYF. The rearrangement joins TRBV4-1 to TRBJ2-7; D remains unclear. Trimming took 1 base from V and 5 from J, leaving 15 bases between them. Germline CDR1 is MGHRA and CDR2 is YSYEKL. The CDR3 totals 15 residues.